This T cell receptor beta chain was retrieved from a study of cytomegalovirus exposure and HLA in healthy donors. For the study at large: HLA-typed donors were the source of approximately 85 million unique TCRs held in an early data release. Regarding the study as a whole: About 87% or about 30% of the time was how often most TCR beta V segments were productive, according to an earlier analysis.

Vbeta (60) and Jbeta (13) primers were used in the PCR. Generated by immunoSEQ multiplex PCR, the TCRdb table keeps only in-frame clones and is missing some. The table lists about 160,000 clones, roughly four fifths of them singletons. This clone occurred a few times. Its antigen is not identified. The sequence came from a man in his fifties in good health and CMV-seropositive. The specimen was PBMCs.

The CDR3 DNA reads TGTGCCAGCAGCTTAGGGAGTTTTAACTATGGCTACACCTTC. Encoded protein: CASSLGSFNYGYTF. The chain couples TRBV7-2 to TRBJ1-2, with no clear D. With 1 base removed from V and 1 base from J, the gap between germline ends came to 7 bases. Germline V gene lookup returns CDR1 SGHTA and CDR2 FQGNSA. This CDR3 is built from 14 residues.